The next 21 T cell receptor beta chains were all read from a single sample in a study of blood T cell repertoires in COVID-19. Profiling relied on immunoSEQ multiplex PCR, and the TCRdb table lists in-frame clones only, not all of them. The sample has about 170,000 clones; 86% are singletons. The sequenced material came from peripheral blood. The receptor source for this set is a woman of 80 years or more in a cohort sampled during active or convalescent COVID-19.

The genes are TRBV2 and TRBJ2-1; TRBD2 matches at 7 bases. The CDR3 extends over 13 amino acids. Per germline, CDR1 SNHLY and CDR2 FYNNEI. V shed 6 bases, J shed 9 bases, and the junction held 8 bases outside the gene matches. Here the CDR3 reads CASRSGGGREQFF. The CDR3 DNA is TGTGCCAGCAGGTCGGGCGGGGGTCGTGAGCAGTTCTTC.

The CDR3 reads CASSILAGGSTDTQYF. The CDR3 bases are TGTGCCAGTAGTATTTTGGCGGGAGGAAGCACAGATACGCAGTATTTT. The chain has TRBV19 and TRBJ2-3; TRBD2 matches at 8 bases. This CDR3 comprises 16 residues. V was clipped by 3 bases and J by 0 bases; unmatched bases: 5. Germline lookup yields CDR1 LNHDA and CDR2 SQIVND (reference sequence).

V gene TRBV3-1 (or the pseudogene TRBV3-2) combines with J gene TRBJ1-5; tentatively, D is TRBD1 (5 bases). V lost 4 bases and J 5 bases, leaving 9 bases between the germline ends. Germline V lookup: CDR1 LGHDT, CDR2 YNNKEL (reference sequence). The CDR3 runs to 13 residues. CDR3 residues: CASSPDRDQPQHF. CDR3 sequence (DNA): TGTGCCAGCAGCCCCGACAGAGATCAGCCCCAGCATTTT.

This chain joins TRBV9 and TRBJ1-6, with 7 bases lining up with TRBD1. Germline V gene lookup returns CDR1 SGDLS and CDR2 YYNGEE. J gave up 7 bases and V 0 bases, and 4 bases lay outside the gene matches. This CDR3 comprises 15 residues. CDR3 protein: CASSVGGQHNSPLHF. The CDR3 region has the DNA TGTGCCAGCAGCGTAGGGGGACAGCACAATTCACCCCTCCACTTT. The full variable domain, rest sourced from reference TRBV9 and TRBJ1-6, is DSGVTQTPKHLITATGQRVTLRCSPRSGDLSVYWYQQSLDQGLQFLIQYYNGEERAKGNILERFSAQQFPDLHSELNLSSLELGDSALYFCASSVGGQHNSPLHFGNGTRLTVT.

The chain has TRBV9 and TRBJ2-3; perhaps TRBD2 as D (6 bases). The CDR3 contains 12 residues. Germline CDR1 is SGDLS and CDR2 is YYNGEE. The V end was cut by 3 bases, the J end by 5 bases, with 7 bases between. CDR3 DNA sequence: TGTGCCAGCAGCGCGGGGGAAGATACGCAGTATTTT. Its translation: CASSAGEDTQYF.

This clone was seen a few times. The chain links TRBV10-1 to TRBJ1-3; TRBD1 matches 7 bases. The CDR3 totals 17 residues. Germline CDR1 WNHNN, CDR2 SYGVQD (reference sequence). Germline trimming cut 5 bases from V and 0 bases from J; bases unmatched to any gene: 10. In DNA, the CDR3 is TGCGCCAGCAGTCCGGGGACAGCATACTACTCTGGAAACACCATATATTTT. It translates to CASSPGTAYYSGNTIYF.

The chain carries TRBV7-8 and TRBJ1-5; 7 bases match TRBD1. The CDR3 has 18 amino acids. V trimming: 6 bases; J trimming: 0 bases; junction bases outside the gene matches: 14. Germline V gene lookup returns CDR1 SGHVS and CDR2 FQNEAQ. The CDR3, as DNA: TGTGCCAGCAGTTCCAATTCCGGGACAGCTTATAGCAATCAGCCCCAGCATTTT. Translation gives CASSSNSGTAYSNQPQHF.

The chain joins TRBV7-9 to TRBJ1-5, with TRBD1 as a possible D gene (5 bases). The CDR3 has 15 residues. Trimming took 2 bases from V and 4 from J, leaving 12 bases between them. From germline, CDR1 is SEHNR and CDR2 FQNEAQ (reference sequence). CDR3 coding DNA: TGTGCCAGCAGCTTACAAGGGGTCGGTAATCAGCCCCAGCATTTT. This translates into CASSLQGVGNQPQHF. The full variable domain, rest sourced from reference TRBV7-9 and TRBJ1-5, is DTGVSQNPRHKITKRGQNVTFRCDPISEHNRLYWYRQTLGQGPEFLTYFQNEAQLEKSRLLSDRFSAERPKGSFSTLEIQRTEQGDSAMYLCASSLQGVGNQPQHFGDGTRLSIL.

This clone was recorded once. The chain links TRBV5-5 to TRBJ1-4; tentatively, D is TRBD1 (6 bases). The CDR3 sequence is 16 residues long. The germline CDR1 and CDR2 sequences are SGHKS and YYEKEE (reference sequence). Trimming cost V 6 bases and J 6 bases, with 21 bases left between them. In DNA form, the CDR3 reads TGTGCCAGCAACAAAGGCGGGGGCGCGGGGGATGAAAAACTGTTTTTT. Amino acids: CASNKGGGAGDEKLFF.

In nucleotides, the CDR3 is TGTGCCAGCAGCCAGCAGGGGATAAGGGCTAATGAAAAACTGTTTTTT. Translating it yields CASSQQGIRANEKLFF. The V gene is TRBV27, the J gene TRBJ1-4; possible D gene TRBD1, 6 bases. Trimming left V 6 bases short and J 3 bases short, with 17 bases between. The germline CDR1 and CDR2 sequences are MNHEY and SMNVEV (reference sequence). The CDR3 has 16 amino acids.

The CDR3 DNA follows: TGCGCCAGCAGCCAACGGAGACTAGCGGGGACCGGGGAGCTGTTTTTT. Protein sequence: CASSQRRLAGTGELFF. This rearrangement joins TRBV4-1 to TRBJ2-2; 11 bases fit TRBD2. CDR3 length: 16 residues. Germline CDR1 is MGHRA and CDR2 is YSYEKL. V trimming: 2 bases; J trimming: 5 bases; junction bases outside the gene matches: 4.

On this clone itself: One end of the junction fails to match germline, which may point to a read error. The chain joins TRBV12-3 or TRBV12-4 to TRBJ1-3; D ambiguous. The CDR3 covers 11 residues. The CDR3 here is CASSANNPQFF. In DNA, the CDR3 is TGTGCCAGCAGTGCCAACAACCCCCAATTTTTT.

The V and J genes are TRBV10-3 and TRBJ1-6; D unresolved. Germline V CDR1 and CDR2: ENHRY, SYGVKD. The CDR3 is 18 amino acids. V was shortened by 0 bases and J by 7 bases, with 19 bases between the two germline ends. Here the CDR3 DNA reads TGTGCCATCAGTGAGTCAGTTCGCGGGGTAGGTGGAAATTCACCCCTCCACTTT. Its translation is CAISESVRGVGGNSPLHF.

The chain employs TRBV19 and TRBJ2-5; 7 positions agree with TRBD2. Germline V lookup: CDR1 LNHDA, CDR2 SQIVND (reference sequence). The V gene end was trimmed by 4 bases and the J gene end by 5 bases; junction bases not matched to a gene: 13. The CDR3 contains 16 residues. The CDR3 sequence: CASSTTRLAAGETQYF. The CDR3 DNA reads as TGTGCCAGTAGTACGACCAGACTAGCCGCGGGGGAGACCCAGTACTTC.

The V call is TRBV19, the J call TRBJ1-2; D not resolved. The V and J ends lost 5 bases and 7 bases respectively, with 11 bases between them. The CDR3 has 12 amino acids. The germline CDR1 and CDR2 sequences are LNHDA and SQIVND (reference sequence). CDR3 sequence reads: CASSLAASGYTF. CDR3 DNA sequence: TGTGCCAGTAGTTTGGCAGCGAGTGGCTACACCTTC. Full variable domain (outside the CDR3, taken from reference TRBV19 and TRBJ1-2): DGGITQSPKYLFRKEGQNVTLSCEQNLNHDAMYWYRQDPGQGLRLIYYSQIVNDFQKGDIAEGYSVSREKKESFPLTVTSAQKNPTAFYLCASSLAASGYTFGSGTRLTVV.

The genes are TRBV11-2 and TRBJ1-5; possibly TRBD1 for D (5 bases). This CDR3 is built from 13 residues. The V gene lost 2 bases and the J gene lost 5 bases, with 7 bases spanning the gap. From germline, CDR1 is SGHAT and CDR2 FQNNGV. The CDR3 reads CASSLTGDQPQHF. The CDR3 DNA sequence: TGTGCCAGCAGCTTAACGGGGGATCAGCCCCAGCATTTT.

The rearrangement uses TRBV7-9 and TRBJ2-1; the match to TRBD2 covers 10 bases. The V and J ends lost 4 bases and 7 bases, in that order; junction bases with no gene match: 4. CDR3 size: 14 residues. In germline, CDR1 is SEHNR, CDR2 FQNEAQ (reference sequence). CDR3 coding DNA: TGTGCCAGCAGCTCCAGCGGGGGGGCGAATGAGCAGTTCTTC. Amino acid sequence: CASSSSGGANEQFF.

V gene TRBV5-5 combines with J gene TRBJ2-1; TRBD2 agrees at 11 bases. This CDR3 has 17 amino acids. Germline CDR1 is SGHKS and CDR2 is YYEKEE (reference sequence). With V trimmed by 4 bases and J by 8 bases, 14 bases remained unmatched. This CDR3 is CASSQLAGEVSLYEQFF. CDR3 in DNA: TGTGCCAGCAGCCAACTAGCGGGAGAAGTTAGTTTATATGAGCAGTTCTTC.

This clone was observed a few times. V and J are TRBV5-4 and TRBJ1-6; 10 bases line up with TRBD1. Trimming removed 2 bases from V and 7 bases from J; junction bases left unmatched: 6. Looked up from germline, CDR1 is SGHNT and CDR2 is YYREEE (reference sequence). This CDR3 comprises 16 residues. CDR3 nucleotides: TGTGCCAGCAGCTTTCTGACAGGGGGCGGGAATTCACCCCTCCACTTT. It translates to CASSFLTGGGNSPLHF.

The chain combines TRBV5-1 with TRBJ2-7; the match to TRBD1 covers 8 bases. Per germline, CDR1 SGHRS and CDR2 YFSETQ. There are 15 residues in the CDR3. The junction had 6 bases not matched to a gene; V was cut back by 4 bases and J by 0 bases. CDR3 region: CASSVSGTGSYEQYF. CDR3 sequence (DNA): TGCGCCAGCAGCGTCTCCGGGACAGGCTCCTACGAGCAGTACTTC.

V is TRBV30 and J is TRBJ1-3; D may be TRBD1 (6 bases). CDR3 size: 14 residues. V lost 0 bases and J 3 bases, leaving 9 bases between the germline ends. The germline gives CDR1 GTSNPN, CDR2 SVGIG (reference sequence). CDR3: CAWSVPGDGNTIYF. The DNA for the CDR3 is TGTGCCTGGAGTGTACCAGGGGATGGAAACACCATATATTTT.